Listed below are T cell receptor beta chains from one sample, sequenced in a study of T cell changes during pregnancy in multiple sclerosis. Produced via immunoSEQ multiplex PCR; TCRdb's table is partial and in-frame only. This sample has about 73,000 clones; approximately 92% occur once, and the top ten carry about 2.8%. The specimen was peripheral blood, collected in the third trimester of pregnancy. These receptors came from a female donor in good health, enrolled as a control in a pregnancy study. Each CDR3 is given with its conserved first and last residue. The order of the fields is clone size, D gene, J gene, V gene, CDR3 protein, CDR3 DNA. A D gene is named only where the DNA matches it firmly. Not all rows give a size; the values are once, few, many and, for expanded clones, a class.

>.|TRBD1|TRBJ1-2|TRBV10-3
CAISADRDYGYTF
TGTGCCATCAGTGCAGACAGGGACTATGGCTACACCTTC
>.|.|TRBJ2-1|TRBV4-2
CASSQETGAPEQFF
TGTGCCAGCAGCCAAGAGACGGGAGCCCCGGAGCAGTTCTTC
>.|TRBD1|TRBJ1-3|TRBV6-1
CASTRDREAGNTIYF
TGTGCCAGCACTAGGGACAGGGAAGCCGGAAACACCATATATTTT
>once|TRBD1|TRBJ1-2|TRBV25-1
CASSEQTGTGGILYGYTF
TGTGCCAGCAGTGAGCAAACCGGGACAGGGGGCATTCTCTATGGCTACACCTTC
>.|TRBD2|TRBJ2-3|TRBV6-1
CASSEAPTSGGADTQYF
TGTGCCAGCAGTGAAGCGCCTACTAGCGGGGGAGCAGATACGCAGTATTTT
>.|TRBD2|TRBJ2-7|TRBV4-1
CASSQATSGRNPSGEQYF
TGCGCCAGCAGCCAAGCTACTAGCGGGAGAAACCCCTCCGGCGAGCAGTACTTC
>.|.|TRBJ2-3|TRBV19
CASSMEGLDTQYF
TGTGCCAGTAGTATGGAGGGTTTAGATACGCAGTATTTT
>.|TRBD2|TRBJ2-5|TRBV5-1
CASSPLITSGVGPPETQYF
TGCGCCAGCAGCCCCCTCATAACTAGCGGGGTAGGGCCCCCAGAGACCCAGTACTTC
>.|.|TRBJ2-7|TRBV6-5
CASSPEPYEQYF
TGTGCCAGCAGTCCTGAGCCCTACGAGCAGTACTTC
>few|.|TRBJ1-5|TRBV7-9
CASSLVTGGPQHF
TGTGCCAGCAGCTTAGTTACGGGGGGTCCCCAGCATTTT
>.|.|TRBJ1-1|TRBV30
CAWSVEMNTEAFF
TGTGCCTGGAGTGTAGAGATGAACACTGAAGCTTTCTTT
>.|.|TRBJ2-5|TRBV29-1
CSGELKAGTQYF
TGCAGCGGCGAACTTAAAGCTGGGACCCAGTACTTC
>once|TRBD2|TRBJ2-3|TRBV10-2
CASSDSATSGGHISTDTQYF
TGCGCCAGCAGTGATTCTGCGACTAGCGGGGGACATATTAGCACAGATACGCAGTATTTT
>.|TRBD2|TRBJ2-1|TRBV5-1
CASSPGTSHNEQFF
TGCGCCAGCAGCCCAGGGACTAGCCACAATGAGCAGTTCTTC
>.|TRBD2|TRBJ2-2|TRBV4-2
CASSPTSDTGELFF
TGTGCCAGCAGCCCTACTAGCGACACCGGGGAGCTGTTTTTT
>.|.|TRBJ1-1|TRBV4-1
CASSRGGGNTEAFF
TGCGCCAGCAGCCGGGGGGGAGGGAACACTGAAGCTTTCTTT
>once|TRBD1|TRBJ1-2|TRBV4-2
CASSAPGQGAEGYTF
TGTGCCAGCAGCGCACCGGGACAGGGGGCGGAAGGCTACACCTTC
>few|.|TRBJ1-2|TRBV20-1
CSALGGDGYTF
TGCAGTGCCCTTGGGGGGGATGGCTACACCTTC
>once|TRBD2|TRBJ2-1|TRBV11-2
CASSSHLAGEYNEQFF
TGTGCCAGCAGCTCCCACCTAGCGGGGGAATACAATGAGCAGTTCTTC
>once|.|TRBJ1-2|TRBV2
CASSEGPRGTYGYTF
TGTGCCAGCAGTGAAGGCCCTCGAGGTACCTATGGCTACACCTTC
>.|.|TRBJ2-2|TRBV2
CASRLLVGYTGELFF
TGTGCCAGCAGATTACTAGTCGGGTACACCGGGGAGCTGTTTTTT
>.|.|TRBJ1-3|TRBV11-2
CASSTLTGLPSGNTIYF
TGTGCCAGCAGCACTCTCACAGGGTTGCCCTCTGGAAACACCATATATTTT
>.|.|TRBJ2-1|TRBV14
CASSQPDSGVNEQFF
TGTGCCAGCAGCCAACCGGATTCAGGGGTCAATGAGCAGTTCTTC
>.|.|TRBJ2-1|TRBV27
CASSLEGGFYNEQFF
TGTGCCAGCAGTTTAGAGGGGGGGTTCTACAATGAGCAGTTCTTC
>.|TRBD1|TRBJ2-1|TRBV6-6
CASRTGGSNNEQFF
TGTGCCAGCAGAACAGGGGGCTCGAACAATGAGCAGTTCTTC
>.|TRBD2|TRBJ2-7|TRBV4-3
CASSPGLAGPYEQYF
TGCGCCAGCAGCCCTGGACTAGCGGGACCCTACGAGCAGTACTTC
>.|.|TRBJ2-1|TRBV4-3
CASSQDDIPADEQFF
TGCGCCAGCAGCCAAGATGACATTCCAGCAGATGAGCAGTTCTTC
>.|.|TRBJ2-1|TRBV18
CASSPQGYNEQFF
TGTGCCAGCTCACCTCAGGGGTACAATGAGCAGTTCTTC
>.|.|TRBJ2-1|TRBV5-1
CASSPSASRNEQFF
TGCGCCAGCAGCCCTTCCGCGAGCCGCAATGAGCAGTTCTTC
>.|TRBD2|TRBJ2-3|TRBV6-5
CASSSLAGVVTDTQYF
TGTGCCAGCAGTTCTTTAGCGGGAGTGGTGACAGATACGCAGTATTTT
>once|.|TRBJ2-7|TRBV6-5
CASSYDGTYEQYF
TGTGCCAGCAGTTACGACGGGACCTACGAGCAGTACTTC
>.|TRBD1|TRBJ1-1|TRBV6-1
CASSESPSGGTEAFF
TGTGCCAGCAGTGAAAGTCCGTCAGGGGGCACTGAAGCTTTCTTT
>.|.|TRBJ2-5|TRBV18
CASSPRQETQYF
TGTGCCAGCTCACCTCGCCAAGAGACCCAGTACTTC
>.|.|TRBJ2-7|TRBV4-2
CASSQDVSFYEQYF
TGTGCCAGCAGCCAAGATGTCAGTTTCTACGAGCAGTACTTC
>once|.|TRBJ1-1|TRBV19
CASTPGGIIEAFF
TGTGCCAGTACCCCTGGGGGGATAATTGAAGCTTTCTTT
>.|TRBD1|TRBJ2-3|TRBV27
CASSLSLAGQGTDTQYF
TGTGCCAGCAGTTTATCCCTGGCCGGACAGGGAACAGATACGCAGTATTTT
>.|.|TRBJ1-1|TRBV5-8
CASSPPYRDAEAFF
TGTGCCAGCAGCCCTCCGTACAGGGACGCTGAAGCTTTCTTT
>.|TRBD2|TRBJ2-7|TRBV5-5
CASSPWTGGSEQYF
TGTGCCAGCAGCCCATGGACGGGAGGGAGCGAGCAGTACTTC
>once|TRBD1|TRBJ1-5|TRBV28
CASSSLQGANNQPQHF
TGTGCCAGCAGTTCCCTTCAGGGGGCGAACAATCAGCCCCAGCATTTT
>.|TRBD1|TRBJ2-7|TRBV29-1
CSVGQGDEQYF
TGCAGCGTTGGACAGGGGGACGAACAGTACTTC
>.|TRBD2|TRBJ2-5|TRBV28
CASTLTSGGERETQYF
TGTGCCAGCACCCTCACTAGCGGGGGAGAGAGGGAGACCCAGTACTTC
>.|TRBD1|TRBJ2-1|TRBV27
CASSLRDRGPYEQFF
TGTGCCAGCAGTCTCCGGGACAGGGGGCCGTATGAGCAGTTCTTC
>.|.|TRBJ1-5|TRBV5-5
CASSFTGTQPQHF
TGTGCCAGCAGCTTTACAGGGACCCAGCCCCAGCATTTT
>.|TRBD2|TRBJ2-2|TRBV5-1
CASSLAPSGGAPNTGELFF
TGCGCCAGCAGCTTGGCCCCTAGCGGGGGGGCCCCGAACACCGGGGAGCTGTTTTTT
>.|.|TRBJ2-7|TRBV28
CASSSGQGNYEQYF
TGTGCCAGCAGTTCAGGGCAGGGGAACTACGAGCAGTACTTC
>.|TRBD2|TRBJ2-3|TRBV7-2
CASSHLAGGTDTQYF
TGTGCCAGCAGCCATTTAGCGGGGGGCACAGATACGCAGTATTTT
>.|.|TRBJ2-6|TRBV4-3
CASSQETGSGANVLTF
TGCGCCAGCAGCCAAGAGACTGGCTCTGGGGCCAACGTCCTGACTTTC
>.|TRBD2|TRBJ2-7|TRBV9
CASSVWAGDHYEQYF
TGTGCCAGCAGCGTTTGGGCGGGAGACCACTACGAGCAGTACTTC
>.|.|TRBJ1-1|TRBV19
CASSTPYGNTEAFF
TGTGCCAGTAGTACCCCTTACGGGAACACTGAAGCTTTCTTT
>.|.|TRBJ2-1|TRBV7-2
CASLIGGGGPREQFF
TGTGCCAGCCTCATAGGGGGGGGAGGGCCGAGGGAGCAGTTCTTC
>few|TRBD2|TRBJ2-3|TRBV6-4
CASSGEASGGTDTQYF
TGTGCCAGCAGTGGAGAAGCTAGCGGGGGCACAGATACGCAGTATTTT
>.|TRBD1|TRBJ1-6|TRBV5-1
CASSLGRDRGYSPLHF
TGCGCCAGCAGCTTGGGGCGGGACAGGGGATATTCACCCCTCCACTTT
>.|TRBD2|TRBJ2-1|TRBV29-1
CSLRTSGISYNEQFF
TGCAGCCTACGAACTAGCGGGATCTCCTACAATGAGCAGTTCTTC
>.|TRBD2|TRBJ2-3|TRBV19
CASSNIAGLDTQYF
TGTGCCAGTAGTAACATAGCGGGTTTAGATACGCAGTATTTT
>.|TRBD1|TRBJ2-1|TRBV9
CASSVERGPTEEQFF
TGTGCCAGCAGCGTAGAAAGGGGGCCCACCGAGGAGCAGTTCTTC
>.|.|TRBJ1-2|TRBV28
CASYSPKYGYTF
TGTGCCAGCTACAGCCCCAAATATGGCTACACCTTC